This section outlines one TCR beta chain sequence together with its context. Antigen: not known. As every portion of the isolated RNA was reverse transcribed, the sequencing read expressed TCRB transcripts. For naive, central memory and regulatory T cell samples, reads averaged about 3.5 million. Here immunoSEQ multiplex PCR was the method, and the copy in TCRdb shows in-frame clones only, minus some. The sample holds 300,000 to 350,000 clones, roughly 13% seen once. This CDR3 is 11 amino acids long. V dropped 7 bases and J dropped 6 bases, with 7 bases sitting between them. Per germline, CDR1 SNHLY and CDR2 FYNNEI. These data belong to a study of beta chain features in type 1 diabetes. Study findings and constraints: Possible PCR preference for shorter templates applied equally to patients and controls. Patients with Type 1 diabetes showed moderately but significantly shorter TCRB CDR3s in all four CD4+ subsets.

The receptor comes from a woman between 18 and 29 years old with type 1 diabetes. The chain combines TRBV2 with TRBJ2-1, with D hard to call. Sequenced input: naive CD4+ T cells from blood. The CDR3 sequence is CASTPGNEQFF. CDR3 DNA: TGTGCCAGCACCCCGGGCAATGAGCAGTTCTTC.